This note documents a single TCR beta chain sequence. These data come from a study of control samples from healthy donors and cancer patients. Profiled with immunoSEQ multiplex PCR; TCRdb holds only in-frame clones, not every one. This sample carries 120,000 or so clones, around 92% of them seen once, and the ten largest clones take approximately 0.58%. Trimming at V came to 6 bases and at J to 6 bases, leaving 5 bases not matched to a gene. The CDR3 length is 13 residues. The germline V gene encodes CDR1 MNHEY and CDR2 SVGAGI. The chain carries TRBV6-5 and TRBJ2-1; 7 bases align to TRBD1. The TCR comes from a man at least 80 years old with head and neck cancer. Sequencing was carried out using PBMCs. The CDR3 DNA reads TGTGCCAGCAGCCCGACAGGGTTCAATGAGCAGTTCTTC. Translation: CASSPTGFNEQFF.